One sample yielded the 24 T cell receptor beta chains listed below, sequenced in a study of blood T cell repertoires in COVID-19. Assay used: immunoSEQ multiplex PCR; TCRdb lists only in-frame clones, some missing. The sample includes approximately 240,000 clones, under 90% of them seen just once. Input material: peripheral blood. Receptors were obtained from a woman of 80 years or more with active or convalescent COVID-19.

V is TRBV10-3 and J is TRBJ2-1; D remains ambiguous. The V end lost 3 bases, the J end lost 1 base, and 4 bases lay between the germline ends. Germline values: CDR1 ENHRY, CDR2 SYGVKD. The CDR3 covers 13 residues. CDR3 bases: TGTGCCATCAGTGACTTTTCCTACAATGAGCAGTTCTTC. Residues: CAISDFSYNEQFF.

Remarks on this clone: The same CDR3 arises from other DNA sequences in this sample as well. This chain links TRBV7-2 with TRBJ1-1; D remains ambiguous. The CDR3 length is 13 residues. V lost 5 bases and J lost 1, with 8 bases in between. CDR1 SGHTA and CDR2 FQGNSA come from the germline V gene. The CDR3: CASSLRQNTEAFF. CDR3 DNA: TGTGCCAGCAGCCTACGACAGAACACTGAAGCTTTCTTT.

In this sample, this clone turned up once. The V call is TRBV6-5, the J call TRBJ2-5; the D gene is possibly TRBD1 (5 bases). Trimming took 0 bases from V and 2 from J, leaving 7 bases between them. Germline V gene data show CDR1 as MNHEY and CDR2 as SVGAGI. The CDR3 length is 14 residues. The CDR3 nucleotides read TGTGCCAGCAGTTACTCGCAGGGTCAAGAGACCCAGTACTTC. As protein: CASSYSQGQETQYF.

The chain is built from TRBV19 and TRBJ1-5; D possibly corresponds to TRBD1 (6 bases). The CDR3 sequence is 12 residues long. V was trimmed by 6 bases and J by 8 bases, leaving 11 bases between them. CDR1 and CDR2 (germline): LNHDA, SQIVND (reference sequence). CDR3 loop: CASSPRGEPQHF. The CDR3 region has the DNA TGTGCCAGTAGCCCCAGGGGTGAGCCCCAGCATTTT.

This chain uses TRBV29-1 with TRBJ2-7; 8 bases fit TRBD1. The V segment lost 7 bases and the J segment 5 bases; nucleotides outside the gene matches: 7. CDR1 is SQVTM, CDR2 ANQGSEA, per germline. CDR3 length: 12 residues. The CDR3 DNA sequence: TGCAGCGCCTTCCAGGGGGCCAACGAGCAGTACTTC. Its protein is CSAFQGANEQYF.

The chain couples TRBV5-8 to TRBJ1-2, with D tentatively TRBD1 (6 bases). The CDR3 contains 15 residues. The V end lost 0 bases, the J end lost 0 bases, and 9 bases lay between the germline ends. Germline CDR1 is SGHTS and CDR2 is YDEGEE. The DNA of the CDR3 is TGTGCCAGCAGCTTGGCCAGGGGAGCTAACTATGGCTACACCTTC. It encodes CASSLARGANYGYTF.

The V call is TRBV19, the J call TRBJ1-1; 7 nucleotides match TRBD1. Germline trimming cut 7 bases from V and 3 bases from J; bases unmatched to any gene: 8. In germline, CDR1 is LNHDA, CDR2 SQIVND (reference sequence). The CDR3 sequence is 14 residues long. The CDR3 reads CASIETGLDTEAFF. CDR3 in DNA: TGTGCCAGTATCGAGACAGGGCTCGACACTGAAGCTTTCTTT. Supplemented by reference TRBV19 and TRBJ1-1, the full variable domain reads DGGITQSPKYLFRKEGQNVTLSCEQNLNHDAMYWYRQDPGQGLRLIYYSQIVNDFQKGDIAEGYSVSREKKESFPLTVTSAQKNPTAFYLCASIETGLDTEAFFGQGTRLTVV.

J is TRBJ2-5 and V is TRBV11-2; D is perhaps TRBD1 (5 bases). The ends were cut back, 3 bases at V and 1 base at J, with 12 bases in the middle. CDR3 length equals 15 residues. Germline values: CDR1 SGHAT, CDR2 FQNNGV. CDR3 residues: CASSFHTGFQETQYF. CDR3 DNA sequence: TGTGCCAGCAGCTTTCACACAGGATTCCAAGAGACCCAGTACTTC.

The gene calls are TRBV7-2 and TRBJ1-2; weak D call: TRBD1 (6 bases). The CDR3 has 16 residues. With 3 bases removed from V and 2 bases from J, the gap between germline ends came to 16 bases. CDR1 and CDR2 (germline): SGHTA, FQGNSA. The CDR3 DNA is TGTGCCAGCAGCTTCGACAGGTTCTCGTTGAACTATGGCTACACCTTC. Encoded protein: CASSFDRFSLNYGYTF.

The chain joins TRBV5-6 to TRBJ2-5; 8 positions match TRBD2. V shed 4 bases and J 4 bases; nucleotides not matched to a gene: 12. This CDR3 has 16 residues. CDR1 and CDR2 from the germline V gene are SGHDT and YYEEEE. The CDR3 DNA reads TGTGCCAGCAGCCCGAGGACTAGCTACCCCGGAGAGACCCAGTACTTC. Translating it yields CASSPRTSYPGETQYF.

The chain couples TRBV28 to TRBJ1-2; TRBD1 matches at 12 bases. Looked up from germline, CDR1 is MDHEN and CDR2 is SYDVKM. The length of the CDR3 is 16 residues. V dropped 6 bases and J dropped 3; count of bases not matched to a gene: 8. CDR3 DNA: TGTGCCAGCAGCCGGGACAGGGGGCGATCTGACTATGGCTACACCTTC. Translation gives CASSRDRGRSDYGYTF.

The V call is TRBV16, the J call TRBJ2-7; D gene ambiguous. The CDR3 contains 13 residues. The germline V gene encodes CDR1 KGHSY and CDR2 FQNENV. The V end was cut by 4 bases, the J end by 2 bases, with 9 bases between. The CDR3 region is CASSPRVAYEQYF. DNA for the CDR3: TGTGCCAGCAGCCCCCGGGTAGCCTACGAGCAGTACTTC.

CDR3 region: CASTLRERQGGEQYF. The CDR3 bases are TGTGCCAGCACCCTACGCGAAAGACAGGGGGGCGAGCAGTACTTC. V gene TRBV6-5 combines with J gene TRBJ2-7; 9 nucleotides align to TRBD1. With 7 bases clipped from V and 6 bases from J, the junction kept 13 bases outside the gene matches. The CDR3 has 15 residues. The germline V gene has CDR1 MNHEY and CDR2 SVGAGI.

This clone was picked up one time. The chain employs TRBV11-2 and TRBJ1-1, with 8 bases aligning to TRBD1. The CDR3 extends over 15 amino acids. Per the germline V gene, CDR1 is SGHAT and CDR2 is FQNNGV. V trimming: 0 bases; J trimming: 2 bases; junction bases outside the gene matches: 2. The DNA of the CDR3 is TGTGCCAGCAGCTTAGACAGGGGGCAAAACACTGAAGCTTTCTTT. Its translation: CASSLDRGQNTEAFF.

The chain employs TRBV28 and TRBJ1-1; 7 nucleotides align to TRBD1. Germline trimming cut 8 bases from V and 5 bases from J; bases unmatched to any gene: 8. The length of the CDR3 is 13 residues. Germline-derived CDR1 and CDR2 are MDHEN and SYDVKM. DNA of the CDR3: TGTGCCAGCCTACAGGGGATTTATACTGAAGCTTTCTTT. Translated: CASLQGIYTEAFF.

The CDR3 region is CAISDTGVGGVTEAFF. The CDR3 bases are TGTGCCATCAGTGATACAGGGGTGGGTGGTGTGACTGAAGCTTTCTTT. The chain links TRBV10-3 to TRBJ1-1, with 7 bases lining up with TRBD1. The CDR3 covers 16 residues. Germline CDR1 and CDR2: ENHRY and SYGVKD. The V segment lost 3 bases and the J segment 5 bases; nucleotides outside the gene matches: 12.

This clone was seen a handful of times. The V and J genes are TRBV19 and TRBJ2-1, with a tentative D call TRBD1 (6 bases). The ends were cut back, 8 bases at V and 9 bases at J, with 20 bases in the middle. Per the germline V gene, CDR1 is LNHDA and CDR2 is SQIVND (reference sequence). There are 14 residues in the CDR3. CDR3 DNA: TGTGCCAGTGGGACCTCAGGGGTTTTTGGTGAGCAGTTCTTC. This translates into CASGTSGVFGEQFF. The full variable domain, with the rest looked up from reference TRBV19 and TRBJ2-1, is DGGITQSPKYLFRKEGQNVTLSCEQNLNHDAMYWYRQDPGQGLRLIYYSQIVNDFQKGDIAEGYSVSREKKESFPLTVTSAQKNPTAFYLCASGTSGVFGEQFFGPGTRLTVL.

V gene TRBV5-6 combines with J gene TRBJ2-5; possibly TRBD1 for D (6 bases). Trimming left V 4 bases short and J 5 bases short, with 21 bases between. Germline CDR1 is SGHDT and CDR2 is YYEEEE. CDR3 size: 16 residues. As DNA, the CDR3 is TGTGCCAGCAGCCTACAGACGGACAAAAGGGGGGAGACCCAGTACTTC. Its protein product is CASSLQTDKRGETQYF.

The chain couples TRBV7-2 to TRBJ2-6, with 7 positions matching TRBD2. Trimming cost V 1 base and J 2 bases; bases outside gene matches: 8. The CDR3 has 18 residues. CDR1 is SGHTA, CDR2 FQGNSA, per germline. CDR3 sequence: CASSLVGGRVTGANVLTF. DNA for the CDR3: TGTGCCAGCAGCTTAGTAGGCGGGAGAGTTACTGGGGCCAACGTCCTGACTTTC.

This chain uses TRBV27 with TRBJ2-7, with 8 bases matching TRBD2. Germline V CDR1 and CDR2: MNHEY, SMNVEV (reference sequence). This CDR3 is built from 17 residues. Losses at the gene ends were 4 bases for V and 3 bases for J; bases not matched to a gene: 14. The CDR3 DNA reads TGTGCCAGCAGTTCCGCCCCCCGGGAGGGTCGGTACTACGAGCAGTACTTC. This translates into CASSSAPREGRYYEQYF.

This clone was observed once. This chain joins TRBV7-6 and TRBJ2-3; D ambiguous. Trimming took off 2 bases at V and 4 bases at J, with 22 bases between the two ends. The length of the CDR3 is 18 residues. The germline V gene has CDR1 SGHVS and CDR2 FNYEAQ. CDR3: CASSLYSVYRAFADTQYF. CDR3 DNA sequence: TGTGCCAGCAGCTTATATTCTGTCTACAGAGCATTTGCAGATACGCAGTATTTT.

V usage is TRBV7-2 and J usage is TRBJ2-5; 9 positions agree with TRBD2. The CDR3 runs 14 residues. The J segment lost 4 bases and the V segment lost 8 bases, leaving 8 bases of the junction unmatched. CDR1 and CDR2 from the germline V gene are SGHTA and FQGNSA. For the CDR3, the DNA is TGTGCCAGCGGGTCGGGACTAGCTTCAGAGACCCAGTACTTC. Protein: CASGSGLASETQYF.

The chain is built from TRBV5-1 and TRBJ2-2, with TRBD2 matching 11 bases. The CDR3 consists of 15 residues. Losses at the gene ends were 1 base for V and 6 bases for J; bases not matched to a gene: 2. CDR1 SGHRS and CDR2 YFSETQ come from the germline V gene. CDR3 nucleotide sequence: TGCGCCAGCAGCTTGCTAGCGGGGGGCCCCGGGGAGCTGTTTTTT. This gives the protein CASSLLAGGPGELFF.

This clone was detected a few times. CDR3: CASSAGTGLGYEQYF. The CDR3 DNA is TGTGCCAGCAGCGCCGGGACAGGGTTAGGGTACGAGCAGTACTTC. The chain recombines TRBV25-1 with TRBJ2-7, with 9 bases aligning to TRBD1. The CDR3 covers 15 residues. V lost 6 bases, J lost 4 bases, and 10 bases stayed unmatched. CDR1 is MGHDK and CDR2 is SYGVNS in the germline V gene.